This T cell receptor (beta chain) was sequenced in a study of control samples from healthy donors and cancer patients. Trimming at V came to 2 bases and at J to 5 bases, leaving 2 bases not matched to a gene. The CDR3 extends over 15 amino acids. Germline CDR1 reads LGHDT; CDR2 reads YNNKEL (reference sequence). Profiling relied on immunoSEQ multiplex PCR, and the TCRdb table lists in-frame clones only, not all of them. The table shows approximately 170,000 clones, with roughly nine tenths occurring only once. J is TRBJ2-3 and V is TRBV3-1 (or the pseudogene TRBV3-2); 12 bases fit TRBD2. Sequencing input: blood. The sequence was obtained from a woman aged 30 to 39 in good health. The CDR3 here is CASSQLAGGKDTQYF. CDR3 sequence (DNA): TGTGCCAGCAGCCAACTAGCGGGGGGGAAAGATACGCAGTATTTT.